This entry is about one TCR beta chain. These data are taken from a study of shared T cell receptors in the human thymus. CDR1 KGHSH and CDR2 LQKENI come from the germline V gene. Trimming removed 3 bases at V and 2 bases at J, with 8 bases between. The CDR3 is 14 residues long. Repertoires were generated with immunoSEQ multiplex PCR, while TCRdb's copy carries only in-frame clones and drops some. The sample lists about 380,000 clones; approximately 95% were seen once. The sequencing input was thymocytes. The sequence came from a human donor. The rearrangement joins TRBV18 to TRBJ1-3; D is possibly TRBD1 (5 bases). CDR3 nucleotide sequence: TGTGCCAGCTCACCGATGACAGCTGGAAACACCATATATTTT. It encodes CASSPMTAGNTIYF.